The following is a TCR beta chain sequence with its context. Its antigen target is currently unknown. Qualities for individual bases were not recorded, and no much larger clone is one base off. The sample's treatment or condition, from its label and the paper: oral pan-JAK inhibitor, 5-10 mg twice daily. Lesional scalp punch biopsies and peripheral blood were obtained from alopecia areata patients. PBMCs were isolated by density centrifugation and stained for CD3, CD4 and CD8, and CD4+ and CD8+ T cells were sorted on a FACSAria. The cysteine opens and the phenylalanine closes a CDR3 of 13 amino acids. The entry retains the CDR3 DNA only, 39 bases that are in frame from base 1. CDR1 and CDR2 are drawn from the germline V gene: SGDLS, YYNGEE. V ends up 4 bases short and J 3 bases short, with an unmatched junction base count of 4. The record originates from a study of CD8+ T cells in alopecia areata (dated by TCRdb to the late 2010s). In terms of the full investigation: Treated patients were enrolled in an open-label pilot trial of oral tofacitinib at 5 to 10 mg twice daily for moderate-to-severe alopecia areata. Patients on tofacitinib were biopsied at baseline and after 4 and 24 weeks of treatment, and several of the patients also had a later scalp biopsy. Scalp tissue and sorted CD4+ and CD8+ peripheral blood T cells from patchy and totalis/universalis alopecia areata patients and from healthy controls were covered by human TCRbeta sequencing. In treated patients, disease severity was measured using the SALT score, which gives the percentage of scalp surface area affected. Clonality in the scalp was compared among normal scalp (n=4), patchy alopecia areata scalp (n=8), and alopecia totalis/universalis scalp (n=8). Patients received tofacitinib for 6 to 18 months and were then followed off drug for 6 months to check for delayed response and recurrence. RNA was extracted with the PAXgene miRNA kit for fixed scalp, the miRNeasy kit for PBMCs, and the RNeasy kit for mouse skin. To study T cell clonal expansion in alopecia areata, the researchers applied high-throughput TCRbeta sequencing to both the C3H/HeJ mouse model and human patients. immunoSEQ multiplex PCR using 35 Vbeta forward primers and 13 Jbeta reverse primers was used to amplify TCRbeta CDR3 regions. Results and caveats for the whole study, not just this receptor: Compared with normal scalp, lesional scalp had higher clonality and more expanded CD8+ clones, particularly in alopecia totalis/universalis, a pattern that suggests antigenic drive. Scalp clonality and the number of expanded CD8+ clones among the top 100 scalp clones were significantly decreased by tofacitinib. Compared with mice, TCR sequences shared between patients were less clear, possibly partly because of HLA diversity across the patient population. During tofacitinib treatment, many expanded lesional clones stuck around in both scalp and blood, and this persistence may partly explain why relapse happens after treatment is stopped. Resident alphabeta T cells in normal human skin are also sequenced, complicating scalp TCR repertoire analysis, unlike mouse skin dominated by gammadelta T cells. Because the treated cohort was small and included a single nonresponder, larger studies are needed to assess links between baseline CD8+ expansion and response.

Libraries were built with the immunoSEQ multiplex PCR assay. RNA was extracted from all samples and reverse transcribed into cDNA as template for TCR sequencing. SuperScript III was used to make first-strand cDNA, primed with a 2:1 mix of oligo-dT and random hexamers. A synthetic immune receptor repertoire was used to assess amplification bias, and residual bias was removed computationally. The published analysis was carried out like this. Raw reads were preprocessed for error removal, and CDR3 was defined according to IMGT conventions as running from the conserved cysteine to phenylalanine. Clonality was computed by normalizing Shannon entropy by log2 of the number of productive unique TCRs and subtracting the result from 1. CD4 or CD8 identity of scalp clones was inferred by cross-referencing scalp TCRbeta sequences with sorted blood CD4 and CD8 repertoires. TCRdb took this table from immuneACCESS and kept in-frame rearrangements with V and J called. Such tables lack part of the clones; where checked against another copy, unresolved V genes explain under half of the gap, and the rest is unexplained. V, J and clone size are taken as reported in that table, and D and trimming were inferred from the DNA itself. The sample profile shows a few hundred thousand clones; around two fifths of them were found once. The ten largest clones represent roughly 0.45% of the sample.

The material was CD4+ T cells sorted from blood, obtained between weeks 30 and 35, from a patient treated with tofacitinib. This chain joins TRBV9 to TRBJ2-7; 7 junctional bases match TRBD1. This sequence originates from a human donor with alopecia areata. The CDR3 corresponds to CASSLRTGYEQYF. The nucleotide sequence reads as follows: TGTGCCAGCAGCCTTCGGACAGGCTACGAGCAGTACTTC.